This T cell receptor beta chain was sequenced in a study of blood T cell repertoires in COVID-19. Study as a whole: PBMCs, B-cell-depleted T cells, or T cells were the source of the cDNA or gDNA that made up the material.

During active infection, Seattle patients enrolled and were then monitored through disease. CDR3 size: 14 residues. Sequencing used immunoSEQ multiplex PCR; TCRdb keeps in-frame clones, though not all of them. There are 220,000 or so clones in the sample; about 88% occur only once, and 10% lies in the top ten. The receptor's source is a woman aged 50 to 60 with COVID-19, enrolled during active disease. The chain joins TRBV21-1 to TRBJ2-3; TRBD1, the table's D call, lacks a check against the DNA. TRBV21-1 is a pseudogene segment. Input material: peripheral blood. CDR3 bases: TGTGCCAACAAGTCGGGACAGTCCACAGATACGCAGTATTTT. It is translated as CANKSGQSTDTQYF.